A selection of T cell receptor beta chains follows, all from one sample in a study of vaccination effects on CD4 cells after COVID-19. These TCRs' antigens remain unknown. Sequenced by immunoSEQ multiplex PCR; TCRdb stores in-frame clones only, minus some. The table includes approximately 28,000 clones, over 65% detected once. The starting material was CD4+ T cells from PBMCs cultured with HCoV-NL63 spike peptides, obtained before COVID-19 vaccination. Source of these receptors: a human donor who received a COVID-19 vaccine. Both conserved end residues are part of each CDR3. A D gene is named only where the DNA matches it firmly. Size tells how often a clone was seen (once, few, many) or the class of an expanded clone, and some rows leave it out.

V gene: TRBV19; clone size: -; D gene: TRBD1; J gene: TRBJ1-6; CDR3 protein: CASSKQQGATFDSPLHF; CDR3 DNA: TGTGCCAGTAGTAAACAACAGGGGGCGACATTTGATTCACCCCTCCACTTT
V gene: TRBV18; clone size: -; D gene: TRBD2; J gene: TRBJ2-1; CDR3 protein: CASSPGTSGPTYNEQFF; CDR3 DNA: TGTGCCAGCTCACCCGGGACTAGCGGGCCTACATACAATGAGCAGTTCTTC
V gene: TRBV18; clone size: -; D gene: -; J gene: TRBJ1-1; CDR3 protein: CASSSGSEAFF; CDR3 DNA: TGTGCCAGCTCGTCAGGGTCTGAAGCTTTCTTT
V gene: TRBV5-4; clone size: -; D gene: -; J gene: TRBJ2-5; CDR3 protein: CASSPSLGRTRETQYF; CDR3 DNA: TGTGCCAGCAGCCCTTCGCTAGGACGGACACGGGAGACCCAGTACTTC
V gene: TRBV27; clone size: -; D gene: TRBD1; J gene: TRBJ1-4; CDR3 protein: CASSPGQGSATNEKLFF; CDR3 DNA: TGTGCCAGCAGTCCCGGACAGGGGAGTGCAACTAATGAAAAACTGTTTTTT
V gene: TRBV30; clone size: -; D gene: -; J gene: TRBJ2-7; CDR3 protein: CAWSPLRELSSYEQYF; CDR3 DNA: TGTGCCTGGAGCCCTCTCAGGGAATTAAGCTCCTACGAGCAGTACTTC
V gene: TRBV6-1; clone size: few; D gene: TRBD2; J gene: TRBJ2-7; CDR3 protein: CASSESSGRTYEQYF; CDR3 DNA: TGTGCCAGCAGTGAGAGTAGCGGGCGAACCTACGAGCAGTACTTC
V gene: TRBV9; clone size: few; D gene: -; J gene: TRBJ2-1; CDR3 protein: CASSASRDRGEQFF; CDR3 DNA: TGTGCCAGCAGCGCCTCTCGAGATCGGGGTGAGCAGTTCTTC
V gene: TRBV2; clone size: few; D gene: TRBD1; J gene: TRBJ1-1; CDR3 protein: CASSSFSPGQGKARAFF; CDR3 DNA: TGTGCCAGCAGTTCATTTTCACCGGGACAGGGAAAAGCCCGAGCTTTCTTT
V gene: TRBV6-2/TRBV6-3; clone size: -; D gene: TRBD1; J gene: TRBJ2-7; CDR3 protein: CASSLHPGQGYEQYF; CDR3 DNA: TGTGCCAGCAGTCTACACCCGGGACAGGGCTACGAGCAGTACTTC
V gene: TRBV19; clone size: -; D gene: -; J gene: TRBJ2-1; CDR3 protein: CASSRDNYNEQFF; CDR3 DNA: TGTGCCAGTAGCCGGGACAACTACAATGAGCAGTTCTTC
V gene: TRBV13; clone size: -; D gene: TRBD1; J gene: TRBJ2-6; CDR3 protein: CASSAQGAGANVLTF; CDR3 DNA: TGTGCCAGCAGCGCCCAGGGGGCTGGGGCCAACGTCCTGACTTTC
V gene: TRBV4-2; clone size: few; D gene: TRBD2; J gene: TRBJ2-1; CDR3 protein: CASSHGTSGIRNEQFF; CDR3 DNA: TGTGCCAGCAGCCACGGGACTAGCGGGATTCGGAATGAGCAGTTCTTC
V gene: TRBV12-5; clone size: once; D gene: -; J gene: TRBJ1-1; CDR3 protein: CASGLTGTNTEAFF; CDR3 DNA: TGTGCTAGTGGTTTGACCGGGACAAACACTGAAGCTTTCTTT
V gene: TRBV10-2; clone size: -; D gene: -; J gene: TRBJ1-5; CDR3 protein: CASSRAGGSQPQHF; CDR3 DNA: TGCGCCAGCAGTCGGGCTGGAGGGAGTCAGCCCCAGCATTTT